The 17 T cell receptor beta chains below all came from one sample that was sequenced in a study of blood T cells in healthy people across ages. Together with a sample-barcoded 5' primer, a J-beta primer mix was included in a second PCR lasting roughly 6 to 12 cycles. TCRdb fed the 5' RACE reads into MiXCR, producing one record per CDR3 protein. The data hold 800,000 to 950,000 distinct CDR3 sequences, with under 35% observed a single time. The data also belong to a second study, concerning T cells of mothers and their children.

Sequencing used blood. All receptors come from a woman aged 40 to 55 in good health.

The chain links TRBV20-1 to TRBJ2-1; no clear D gene. The CDR3 is made up of 13 amino acids. V lost 0 bases and J lost 7, with 10 bases in between. Germline V lookup: CDR1 DFQATT, CDR2 SNEGSKA (reference sequence). CDR3 loop: CSAREVQKNEQFF. The CDR3 DNA sequence: TGCAGTGCTAGAGAGGTACAGAAGAATGAGCAGTTCTTC.

The genes are TRBV6-5 and TRBJ2-3; D is uncertain. The CDR3 has 15 residues. V dropped 6 bases and J dropped 2 bases, with 15 bases sitting between them. CDR1 is MNHEY and CDR2 is SVGAGI in the germline V gene. The DNA for the CDR3 is TGTGCCAGCAGACTCCGGGCCCCGAACACAGATACGCAGTATTTT. The encoded protein is CASRLRAPNTDTQYF.

The chain has TRBV5-1 and TRBJ1-1, with 8 bases identical to TRBD1. This CDR3 contains 15 residues. V lost 2 bases to trimming and J lost 5 bases; unmatched junction nucleotides: 8. Per germline, CDR1 SGHRS and CDR2 YFSETQ. CDR3 residues: CASSLEWTGRTEAFF. CDR3 coding DNA: TGCGCCAGCAGCTTAGAATGGACAGGGCGGACTGAAGCTTTCTTT.

The V gene is TRBV10-3, the J gene TRBJ2-6; D may match TRBD1 or TRBD2 (5 bases each). CDR1 is ENHRY, CDR2 SYGVKD, per germline. This CDR3 has 16 residues. The ends were cut back, 6 bases at V and 0 bases at J, with 12 bases in the middle. CDR3 protein: CAISGDGSSGANVLTF. In DNA, the CDR3 is TGTGCCATCAGCGGGGACGGCAGCTCTGGGGCCAACGTCCTGACTTTC.

This clonotype showed up just a few times. The chain uses TRBV2 and TRBJ2-1; TRBD1 agrees at 7 bases. CDR3 length equals 13 residues. Trimming took 7 bases from V and 2 from J; bases not matched to a gene: 2. Germline CDR1 and CDR2: SNHLY and FYNNEI. The CDR3 spells CASTGQTYNEQFF. The CDR3 DNA reads TGTGCCAGCACGGGACAGACCTACAATGAGCAGTTCTTC.

This clonotype was seen many times. The V gene is TRBV29-1, the J gene TRBJ1-2; a weak D match, TRBD1 (6 bases). The V gene's germline CDR1 is SQVTM and CDR2 ANQGSEA. This CDR3 region has 14 residues. V dropped 3 bases and J dropped 8 bases, with 19 bases sitting between them. The CDR3 protein is CSVEPMGGAEGYTF. For the CDR3, the DNA is TGCAGCGTTGAGCCTATGGGGGGGGCGGAGGGCTACACCTTC.

This chain joins TRBV5-1 and TRBJ2-1; 16 bases align to TRBD2. The junction had 9 bases not matched to a gene; V was cut back by 3 bases and J by 3 bases. Germline CDR1 reads SGHRS; CDR2 reads YFSETQ. The CDR3 is 19 residues long. CDR3 sequence reads: CASSSSGTSGGAVYNEQFF. The CDR3 bases are TGCGCCAGCAGCTCGTCCGGGACTAGCGGGGGGGCGGTCTACAATGAGCAGTTCTTC.

This clonotype was counted only a few times. The V call is TRBV12-3 or TRBV12-4, the J call TRBJ2-1, with 9 bases matching TRBD1. Trimming cost V 2 bases and J 5 bases; bases outside gene matches: 4. The CDR3 has 15 residues. The CDR3 spells CASSLLQGANNEQFF. The CDR3 DNA reads as TGTGCCAGCAGTTTATTACAGGGGGCCAACAATGAGCAGTTCTTC.

As for this clonotype: It may be a read error: a sequence one base away is much more abundant. The chain links TRBV4-1 to TRBJ2-1, with 12 bases matching TRBD2. The germline V gene has CDR1 MGHRA and CDR2 YSYEKL. V shed 0 bases, J shed 4 bases, and the junction held 22 bases outside the gene matches. This CDR3 has 23 amino acids. The DNA of the CDR3 is TGCGCCAGCAGCCAAGATCGGGTCCCAGGTGCTAGCGGGGGGGTAACGTTTTACAATGAGCAGTTCTTC. As protein: CASSQDRVPGASGGVTFYNEQFF.

This clonotype has a count of ten or more. The V call is TRBV18, the J call TRBJ2-7; 9 nucleotides agree with TRBD2. J lost 2 bases, V lost 0 bases, and 2 bases had no gene match. Germline CDR1 and CDR2: KGHSH and LQKENI. The CDR3 length is 15 residues. The CDR3 bases are TGTGCCAGCTCACCACCGTCTAGCGGGACCTACGAGCAGTACTTC. This encodes CASSPPSSGTYEQYF. The whole variable domain, filled in from reference TRBV18 and TRBJ2-7, reads NAGVMQNPRHLVRRRGQEARLRCSPMKGHSHVYWYRQLPEEGLKFMVYLQKENIIDESGMPKERFSAEFPKEGPSILRIQQVVRGDSAAYFCASSPPSSGTYEQYFGPGTRLTVT.

V and J are TRBV19 and TRBJ2-3; perhaps TRBD2 as D (5 bases). The germline V gene has CDR1 LNHDA and CDR2 SQIVND (reference sequence). The CDR3 covers 13 residues. With 3 bases removed from V and 8 bases from J, the gap between germline ends came to 12 bases. In DNA form, the CDR3 reads TGTGCCAGTAGTATCGCCTCTGGAGGTACGCAGTATTTT. This sequence encodes CASSIASGGTQYF.

The genes are TRBV20-1 and TRBJ1-1; the D is unclear. Germline CDR1 and CDR2: DFQATT and SNEGSKA (reference sequence). V was trimmed by 6 bases and J by 1 base, leaving 15 bases between them. The CDR3 covers 14 residues. CDR3 amino acids: CSAPPRHQNTEAFF. DNA of the CDR3: TGCAGTGCCCCTCCACGTCACCAGAACACTGAAGCTTTCTTT.

A few counts support this clonotype. The chain couples TRBV7-3 to TRBJ2-2, with D tentatively TRBD1 (5 bases). The germline V and J ends were trimmed by 1 base and 4 bases, with 7 bases remaining between them. This CDR3 contains 14 residues. CDR1 is SGHTA and CDR2 is FQGTGA in the germline V gene. The CDR3 DNA sequence: TGTGCCAGCAGCTTAAGCAGGGCCACCGGGGAGCTGTTTTTT. It encodes CASSLSRATGELFF.

The rearrangement joins TRBV28 to TRBJ2-1; 11 bases line up with TRBD1. V was clipped by 4 bases and J by 7 bases; unmatched bases: 9. The CDR3 totals 16 residues. From germline, CDR1 is MDHEN and CDR2 SYDVKM. In DNA form, the CDR3 reads TGTGCCAGCAGTTCCACCGGGACAGGGGGGCGGAATGAGCAGTTCTTC. Translating gives CASSSTGTGGRNEQFF.

The CDR3 protein is CASSLILGGLQEQFF. DNA for the CDR3: TGCGCCAGCAGCCTCATCCTCGGGGGGCTGCAAGAGCAGTTCTTC. The rearrangement joins TRBV4-1 to TRBJ2-1, with a tentative D call TRBD2 (7 bases). This CDR3 is built from 15 residues. V shed 4 bases and J shed 10 bases, with 20 bases lying between them. The germline V gene has CDR1 MGHRA and CDR2 YSYEKL.

A remark on this clonotype: Since a much larger clone is just one base distant, this may be a read error. The rearrangement uses TRBV7-2 and TRBJ2-7; perhaps TRBD2 as D (5 bases). V shed 1 base and J shed 3 bases, with 16 bases lying between them. The CDR3 runs 16 residues. Looked up from germline, CDR1 is SGHTA and CDR2 is FQGNSA. The CDR3 coding sequence is TGTGCCAGCAGCTTAGTGGGGAGTAGCCCGAGCTACGAGCAGTACTTC. This sequence encodes CASSLVGSSPSYEQYF.

The chain carries TRBV7-8 and TRBJ1-2; maybe TRBD1 (6 bases). This CDR3 has 18 residues. V gave up 0 bases and J gave up 2 bases, with 19 bases separating them. CDR1 and CDR2 from the germline V gene are SGHVS and FQNEAQ. CDR3 amino acids: CASSLARMGGIKNYGYTF. CDR3 sequence (DNA): TGTGCCAGCAGCTTAGCGAGGATGGGGGGCATTAAGAACTATGGCTACACCTTC.